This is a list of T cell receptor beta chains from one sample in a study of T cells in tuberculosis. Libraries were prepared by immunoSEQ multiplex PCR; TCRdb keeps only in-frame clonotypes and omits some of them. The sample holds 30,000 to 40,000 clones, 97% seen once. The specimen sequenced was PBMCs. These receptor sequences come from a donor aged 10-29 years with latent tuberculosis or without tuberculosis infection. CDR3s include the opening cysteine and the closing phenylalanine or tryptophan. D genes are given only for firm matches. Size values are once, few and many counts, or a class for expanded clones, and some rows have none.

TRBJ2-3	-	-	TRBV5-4	CASSLREPTDTQYF	TGTGCCAGCAGCTTGCGGGAGCCCACAGATACGCAGTATTTT
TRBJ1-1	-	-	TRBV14	CASSQVTGTEAFF	TGTGCCAGCAGCCAAGTTACAGGCACTGAAGCTTTCTTT
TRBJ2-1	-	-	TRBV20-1	CSALSPGEQFF	TGCAGTGCCCTTTCTCCAGGTGAGCAGTTCTTC
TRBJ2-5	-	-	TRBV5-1	CASSLVGVPQQETQYF	TGCGCCAGCAGCTTGGTAGGGGTTCCCCAGCAAGAGACCCAGTACTTC
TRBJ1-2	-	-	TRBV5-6	CASSPTGHYGYTF	TGTGCCAGCAGCCCAACAGGGCACTATGGCTACACCTTC
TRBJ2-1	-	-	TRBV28	CASSITAYNEQFF	TGTGCCAGCAGTATCACAGCCTACAATGAGCAGTTCTTC
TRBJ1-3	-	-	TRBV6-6	CASSYSSGGGNTIYF	TGTGCCAGCAGTTACAGCTCGGGGGGTGGAAACACCATATATTTT
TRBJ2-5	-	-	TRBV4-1	CASSQGSRYKTQYF	TGCGCCAGCAGCCAAGGTTCTAGATATAAGACCCAGTACTTC
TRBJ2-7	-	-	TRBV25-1	CASRTYREGSYEQYF	TGTGCCAGCCGAACCTACAGGGAAGGGTCCTACGAGCAGTACTTC
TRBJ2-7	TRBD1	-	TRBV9	CASSVDRDSFSYEQYF	TGTGCCAGCAGCGTTGACCGGGACAGTTTCTCCTACGAGCAGTACTTC
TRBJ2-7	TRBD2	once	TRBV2	CASSDGLAGGYEQYF	TGTGCCAGCAGTGACGGGCTAGCGGGAGGTTACGAGCAGTACTTC
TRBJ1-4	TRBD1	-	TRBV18	CASSPELYRGEKLFF	TGTGCCAGCTCACCGGAGTTATACAGGGGTGAAAAACTGTTTTTT
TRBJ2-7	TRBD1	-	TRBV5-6	CASSHDVGGQGDYEQYF	TGTGCCAGCAGTCATGACGTTGGGGGACAGGGGGACTACGAGCAGTACTTC